This T cell receptor beta chain was sequenced during a study of cytomegalovirus exposure and HLA in healthy donors. Study-wide context: Within the Caucasian-associated ancestry cluster were roughly 82% of the roughly 400 genotyped donors.

From germline, CDR1 is KGHSH and CDR2 LQKENI. The CDR3 covers 15 residues. Unmatched junction bases numbered 6, after V lost 4 bases and J lost 4 bases. The PCR employed 60 Vbeta primers together with 13 Jbeta primers. The protocol was immunoSEQ multiplex PCR, while the TCRdb copy is restricted to in-frame clones and leaves out a portion. The data hold around 150,000 clones, with under 70% observed a single time. This clone was recorded a few times. Source material: PBMCs. The genes are TRBV18 and TRBJ2-5; 10 nucleotides line up with TRBD2. The sequence was obtained from a woman between 40 and 55 years old in good health and CMV-seropositive. The CDR3 reads CASSRPGLATETQYF. The DNA for the CDR3 is TGTGCCAGCTCACGTCCGGGACTAGCGACAGAGACCCAGTACTTC.